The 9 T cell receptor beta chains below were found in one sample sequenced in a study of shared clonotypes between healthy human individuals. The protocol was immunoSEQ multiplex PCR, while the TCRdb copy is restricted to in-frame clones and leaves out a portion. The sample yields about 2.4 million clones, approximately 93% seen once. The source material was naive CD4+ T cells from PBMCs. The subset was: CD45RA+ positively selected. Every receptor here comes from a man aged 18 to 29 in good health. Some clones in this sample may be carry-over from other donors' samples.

As DNA, the CDR3 is TGTGCCAGCAGCGTGAATACAGGGGTAGGATGGCAGTTCTTC. It specifies CASSVNTGVGWQFF. The V and J genes are TRBV9 and TRBJ2-1; 7 bases are a match to TRBD1. Germline CDR1 SGDLS, CDR2 YYNGEE. This CDR3 is built from 14 residues. V shed 2 bases and J 12 bases; nucleotides not matched to a gene: 11.

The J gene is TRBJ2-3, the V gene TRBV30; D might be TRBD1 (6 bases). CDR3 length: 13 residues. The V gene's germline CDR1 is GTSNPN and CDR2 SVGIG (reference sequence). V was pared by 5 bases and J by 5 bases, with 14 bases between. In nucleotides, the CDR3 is TGTGCCTGGTCCGGGACCAGGGGAGATACGCAGTATTTT. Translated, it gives CAWSGTRGDTQYF.

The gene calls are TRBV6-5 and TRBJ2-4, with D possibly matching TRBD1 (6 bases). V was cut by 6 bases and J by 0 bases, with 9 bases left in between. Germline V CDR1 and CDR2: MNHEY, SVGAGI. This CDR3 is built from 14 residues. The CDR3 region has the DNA TGTGCCAGCAGGGACAGTCGAGCCAAAAACATTCAGTACTTC. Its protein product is CASRDSRAKNIQYF.

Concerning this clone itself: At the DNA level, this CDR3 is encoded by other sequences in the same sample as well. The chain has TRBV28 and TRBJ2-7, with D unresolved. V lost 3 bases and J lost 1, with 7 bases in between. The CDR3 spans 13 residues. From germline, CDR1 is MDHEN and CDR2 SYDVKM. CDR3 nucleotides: TGTGCCAGCAGTTTGAGCAGATCCTACGAGCAGTACTTC. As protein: CASSLSRSYEQYF.

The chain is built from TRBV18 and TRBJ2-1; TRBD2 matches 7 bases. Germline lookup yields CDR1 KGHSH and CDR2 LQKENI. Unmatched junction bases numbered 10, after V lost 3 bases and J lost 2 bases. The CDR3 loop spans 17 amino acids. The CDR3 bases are TGTGCCAGCTCACCTTACCGGGACTACGTACCCTACAATGAGCAGTTCTTC. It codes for CASSPYRDYVPYNEQFF.

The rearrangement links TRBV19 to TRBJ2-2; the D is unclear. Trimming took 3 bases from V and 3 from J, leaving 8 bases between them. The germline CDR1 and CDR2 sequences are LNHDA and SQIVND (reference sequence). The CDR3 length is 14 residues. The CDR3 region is CASSIRPYTGELFF. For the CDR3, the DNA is TGTGCCAGTAGTATTCGGCCATACACCGGGGAGCTGTTTTTT.

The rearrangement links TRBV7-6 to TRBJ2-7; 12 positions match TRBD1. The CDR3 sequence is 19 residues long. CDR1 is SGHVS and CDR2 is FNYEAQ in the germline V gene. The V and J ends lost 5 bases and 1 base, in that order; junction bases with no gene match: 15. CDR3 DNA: TGTGCCAGCAGCAAACTCCGGGACAGGGGGCTCTCCACGTCCTACGAGCAGTACTTC. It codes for CASSKLRDRGLSTSYEQYF.

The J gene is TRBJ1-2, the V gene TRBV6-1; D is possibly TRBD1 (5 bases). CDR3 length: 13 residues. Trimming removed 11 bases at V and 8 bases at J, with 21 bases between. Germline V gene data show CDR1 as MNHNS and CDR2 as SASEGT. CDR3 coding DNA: TGTGCCGGAGATGGGGCGGGACGTGGAGGCTACACCTTC. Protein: CAGDGAGRGGYTF.

CDR3 sequence reads: CASSSKRGDLYNEQFF. The CDR3, as DNA: TGTGCCAGCAGTTCAAAGAGGGGGGACCTTTACAATGAGCAGTTCTTC. The chain links TRBV6-6 to TRBJ2-1; D is perhaps TRBD1 or TRBD2 (6 bases each). This CDR3 contains 16 residues. V lost 4 bases and J 4 bases, leaving 17 bases between the germline ends. Germline V gives CDR1 MNHNY, CDR2 SVGAGI (reference sequence).